A single sample gave rise to the 8 T cell receptor beta chains below, sequenced in a study of T-cell reconstitution after alpha-beta-depleted transplantation in children. The library targeted TCRbeta and was prepared with unique molecular identifiers. TCRdb passed the PCR reads through MiXCR, listing each CDR3 protein once. This table has 200,000 to 250,000 distinct CDR3 sequences, around 25% appearing once. The sample was PBMCs, mostly from graft donor cells, taken 360 days after TCRalphabeta/CD19-depleted stem cell transplant. The receptors were gathered from a female patient aged 2 to 10 who had a stem cell transplant for congenital amegakaryocytic thrombocytopenia, so the T cells may come from the graft donor.

The rearrangement joins TRBV20-1 to TRBJ2-4; TRBD2 might be the D (6 bases). The CDR3 has 16 amino acids. From germline, CDR1 is DFQATT and CDR2 SNEGSKA (reference sequence). Trimming stripped 6 bases from V and 0 bases from J, with 18 bases between. CDR3 amino acids: CSAGLARTLAKNIQYF. The DNA for the CDR3 is TGCAGTGCGGGACTCGCACGAACTCTAGCCAAAAACATTCAGTACTTC.

The chain employs TRBV4-3 and TRBJ1-3; the D is unclear. The CDR3 loop spans 12 amino acids. Trimming removed 1 base from V and 7 bases from J, with 5 bases in between. Germline CDR1 and CDR2: LGHNA and YSLEER. For the CDR3, the DNA is TGCGCCAGCAGCCAAGGGTGGAACACCATATATTTT. It codes for CASSQGWNTIYF.

The chain couples TRBV4-3 to TRBJ2-7, with D tentatively TRBD2 (7 bases). V lost 0 bases and J 2 bases, leaving 23 bases between the germline ends. Germline-derived CDR1 and CDR2 are LGHNA and YSLEER. This CDR3 is 19 amino acids long. This CDR3 is CASSQDWGVGGLIPYEQYF. The DNA for the CDR3 is TGCGCCAGCAGCCAAGATTGGGGTGTGGGGGGGCTGATACCCTACGAGCAGTACTTC.

The chain links TRBV6-2 or TRBV6-3 to TRBJ2-7; D gene ambiguous. Trimming took 2 bases from V and 2 from J, leaving 10 bases between them. Germline CDR1 and CDR2: MNHEY and SVGEGT. The CDR3 extends over 14 amino acids. CDR3 bases: TGTGCCAGCAGTTACACCCGGAAAACCTACGAGCAGTACTTC. Translated, it gives CASSYTRKTYEQYF.

The chain carries TRBV20-1 and TRBJ1-5; 7 bases line up with TRBD1. The CDR3 extends over 14 amino acids. The V gene end was trimmed by 6 bases and the J gene end by 1 base; junction bases not matched to a gene: 6. Germline lookup yields CDR1 DFQATT and CDR2 SNEGSKA (reference sequence). The CDR3 is CSAGYRGSNQPQHF. CDR3 nucleotide sequence: TGCAGTGCGGGGTACAGGGGCAGCAATCAGCCCCAGCATTTT.

J is TRBJ2-3 and V is TRBV19; no clear D gene. Looked up from germline, CDR1 is LNHDA and CDR2 is SQIVND (reference sequence). The CDR3 consists of 12 residues. Trimming removed 3 bases at V and 7 bases at J, with 8 bases between. The CDR3 DNA reads TGTGCCAGTAGTATCGACGGATATACGCAGTATTTT. Amino acids: CASSIDGYTQYF.

The J gene is TRBJ2-1, the V gene TRBV6-5, with 8 bases aligning to TRBD2. The V gene end was trimmed by 3 bases and the J gene end by 4 bases; junction bases not matched to a gene: 5. Germline loops: CDR1 MNHEY, CDR2 SVGAGI. The CDR3 contains 15 residues. This chain's CDR3 is CASSYGTSFYNEQFF. CDR3 DNA sequence: TGTGCCAGCAGTTATGGGACTAGTTTTTACAATGAGCAGTTCTTC.

The chain joins TRBV10-1 to TRBJ2-5; D gene ambiguous. CDR1 WNHNN and CDR2 SYGVQD come from the germline V gene (reference sequence). Trimming removed 0 bases at V and 4 bases at J, with 12 bases between. The CDR3 is made up of 15 amino acids. As DNA, the CDR3 is TGCGCCAGCAGTGAGTCGTTAGGATGGGGAGAGACCCAGTACTTC. This codes for CASSESLGWGETQYF.